Shown below are 30 T cell receptor beta chains from a single sample sequenced in a study of cytotoxic CD8 clonotypes in ibrutinib-treated CLL. Produced via immunoSEQ multiplex PCR; TCRdb's table is partial and in-frame only. The sample lists more than 300,000 clones; roughly 80% were seen once. The sample was PBMCs, taken before ibrutinib treatment. These receptors originate from a human donor with chronic lymphocytic leukemia.

The rearrangement links TRBV29-1 to TRBJ2-5, with 14 bases that match TRBD2. This CDR3 comprises 15 residues. Per the germline V gene, CDR1 is SQVTM and CDR2 is ANQGSEA. V gave up 7 bases and J gave up 2 bases; unmatched junction bases: 6. CDR3 amino acids: CSAGLAGASQETQYF. The CDR3 bases are TGCAGCGCGGGACTAGCGGGAGCGTCACAAGAGACCCAGTACTTC.

V and J are TRBV18 and TRBJ1-2, with 9 bases identical to TRBD1. The V segment lost 6 bases and the J segment 8 bases; nucleotides outside the gene matches: 7. The CDR3 runs to 13 residues. Looked up from germline, CDR1 is KGHSH and CDR2 is LQKENI. CDR3: CASSRGQGEGYTF. CDR3 coding DNA: TGTGCCAGCTCGCGGGGACAGGGAGAAGGCTACACCTTC.

This chain connects TRBV5-1 to TRBJ1-2; no definite D call. V dropped 1 base and J dropped 3 bases, with 7 bases sitting between them. The CDR3 extends over 13 amino acids. The germline gives CDR1 SGHRS, CDR2 YFSETQ. The CDR3 bases are TGCGCCAGCAGCTTGCTCAGTCACTATGGCTACACCTTC. It encodes CASSLLSHYGYTF.

The chain combines TRBV7-2 with TRBJ2-1; tentative D call: TRBD2 (6 bases). Germline V lookup: CDR1 SGHTA, CDR2 FQGNSA. Trimming took off 2 bases at V and 7 bases at J, with 15 bases between the two ends. CDR3 size: 15 residues. The CDR3 coding sequence is TGTGCCAGCAGCTTACAAAGCGTGGGGGGAAATGAGCAGTTCTTC. Protein: CASSLQSVGGNEQFF.

This sequence joins TRBV6-5 and TRBJ2-3; 7 nucleotides line up with TRBD2. Per the germline V gene, CDR1 is MNHEY and CDR2 is SVGAGI. The CDR3 is 15 amino acids. Trimming took 3 bases from V and 2 from J; bases not matched to a gene: 5. The CDR3 sequence is CASSYTGGDTDTQYF. The CDR3 DNA follows: TGTGCCAGCAGTTATACGGGAGGCGACACAGATACGCAGTATTTT.

The chain couples TRBV6-1 to TRBJ2-7; D is uncertain. V gave up 6 bases and J gave up 6 bases, with 12 bases separating them. The CDR3 length is 12 residues. From germline, CDR1 is MNHNS and CDR2 SASEGT. DNA of the CDR3: TGTGCCAGCAGCCTCCTTTCCCTCGAGCAGTACTTC. Translating gives CASSLLSLEQYF.

The chain employs TRBV2 and TRBJ2-1; D is possibly TRBD1 (6 bases). Per the germline V gene, CDR1 is SNHLY and CDR2 is FYNNEI. Trimming cost V 7 bases and J 4 bases, with 14 bases left between them. This CDR3 is built from 14 residues. The CDR3 DNA reads TGTGCCAGCACCTCAGGGGAGTGGTACAATGAGCAGTTCTTC. Its protein is CASTSGEWYNEQFF.

The chain combines TRBV4-3 with TRBJ2-1, with TRBD2 matching 8 bases. This CDR3 contains 16 residues. The germline gives CDR1 LGHNA, CDR2 YSLEER. J was trimmed by 6 bases and V by 5 bases; bases with no gene match: 12. The CDR3 loop is CASSGVEGLAGNEQFF. CDR3 nucleotide sequence: TGCGCCAGCAGCGGTGTCGAGGGGCTAGCGGGCAATGAGCAGTTCTTC.

The V call is TRBV18, the J call TRBJ2-4; D uncertain. Germline CDR1 and CDR2: KGHSH and LQKENI. V gave up 3 bases and J gave up 5 bases, with 5 bases separating them. The CDR3 covers 12 residues. Written as DNA, the CDR3 is TGTGCCAGCTCACCGACGGAAAACATTCAGTACTTC. Its translation: CASSPTENIQYF.

V gene TRBV14 combines with J gene TRBJ1-5; 7 bases fit TRBD1. This CDR3 is 13 amino acids long. The V and J ends lost 4 bases and 8 bases, in that order; junction bases with no gene match: 5. Germline loops: CDR1 SGHDN, CDR2 FVKESK. Written as DNA, the CDR3 is TGTGCCAGCAGCCCGCAGGGGGTAGAGCCCCAGCATTTT. Protein sequence: CASSPQGVEPQHF.

This clone occurred a few times. The CDR3 DNA follows: TGTGCCAGCAGTCCCGCTCGGACAGCAACTAATGAAAAACTGTTTTTT. The encoded protein is CASSPARTATNEKLFF. This rearrangement joins TRBV27 to TRBJ1-4, with TRBD1 as a possible D gene (6 bases). The CDR3 loop spans 16 amino acids. Trimming cost V 5 bases and J 0 bases, with 13 bases left between them. Germline CDR1 MNHEY, CDR2 SMNVEV (reference sequence).

The rearrangement links TRBV14 to TRBJ2-1; D is uncertain. The germline V gene has CDR1 SGHDN and CDR2 FVKESK. Trimming cost V 2 bases and J 0 bases, with 5 bases left between them. The CDR3 is made up of 14 amino acids. The CDR3 DNA is TGTGCCAGCAGCCAATCTTACTCCTACAATGAGCAGTTCTTC. This gives the protein CASSQSYSYNEQFF.

This clone has just a few counts. V gene TRBV11-2 combines with J gene TRBJ1-4; D perhaps matches TRBD1 (6 bases). Germline loops: CDR1 SGHAT, CDR2 FQNNGV. V was shortened by 1 base and J by 10 bases, with 16 bases between the two germline ends. The CDR3 is made up of 15 amino acids. DNA of the CDR3: TGTGCCAGCAGCTTAGCTGGGGGCGGCTCGTCAAAACTGTTTTTT. It yields the protein CASSLAGGGSSKLFF.

This chain links TRBV7-2 with TRBJ2-7; TRBD2 aligns across 7 bases. The V gene's germline CDR1 is SGHTA and CDR2 FQGNSA. The V segment lost 5 bases and the J segment 2 bases; nucleotides outside the gene matches: 6. This CDR3 comprises 14 residues. CDR3 nucleotide sequence: TGTGCCAGCAGCCCCGGGAGGTATCCCTACGAGCAGTACTTC. It codes for CASSPGRYPYEQYF.

The V call is TRBV28, the J call TRBJ2-1; the match to TRBD2 covers 9 bases. Germline V gene data show CDR1 as MDHEN and CDR2 as SYDVKM. V lost 9 bases, J lost 0 bases, and 6 bases stayed unmatched. This CDR3 comprises 15 residues. The CDR3, as DNA: TGTGCCAGTTCTCTTAGCGGGAGCTCCTACAATGAGCAGTTCTTC. Translating gives CASSLSGSSYNEQFF.

This chain connects TRBV30 to TRBJ2-7; the match to TRBD1 covers 7 bases. CDR1 GTSNPN and CDR2 SVGIG come from the germline V gene (reference sequence). J lost 1 base, V lost 4 bases, and 1 base had no gene match. This CDR3 contains 12 residues. Here the CDR3 DNA reads TGTGCCTGGACGACAGGGTCCTACGAGCAGTACTTC. It encodes CAWTTGSYEQYF.

V gene TRBV5-6 combines with J gene TRBJ1-3, with a tentative D call TRBD1 (6 bases). Germline V gives CDR1 SGHDT, CDR2 YYEEEE. The CDR3 is 13 residues long. Trimming took off 7 bases at V and 2 bases at J, with 10 bases between the two ends. The CDR3: CASYNRAGNTIYF. The CDR3, as DNA: TGTGCCAGCTACAACAGGGCTGGAAACACCATATATTTT.

The J gene is TRBJ1-2, the V gene TRBV28, with D maybe TRBD1 (5 bases). Germline V gene data show CDR1 as MDHEN and CDR2 as SYDVKM. The CDR3 totals 13 residues. V lost 6 bases, J lost 4 bases, and 12 bases lay in between. CDR3 sequence reads: CASSPGRLYGYTF. In nucleotides, the CDR3 is TGTGCCAGCAGCCCGGGACGACTCTATGGCTACACCTTC.

V usage is TRBV5-5 and J usage is TRBJ2-7, with 7 bases fitting TRBD1. Per the germline V gene, CDR1 is SGHKS and CDR2 is YYEKEE (reference sequence). The CDR3 loop spans 15 amino acids. The J segment lost 6 bases and the V segment lost 0 bases, leaving 9 bases of the junction unmatched. The CDR3 coding sequence is TGTGCCAGCAGCTTGGTGACAGGGCCACCGGCCGAGCAGTACTTC. Residues: CASSLVTGPPAEQYF.

The chain has TRBV28 and TRBJ2-7; TRBD2 matches at 10 bases. CDR1 and CDR2 (germline): MDHEN, SYDVKM. CDR3 length: 15 residues. Trimming took 8 bases from V and 4 from J; bases not matched to a gene: 11. CDR3 amino acids: CASSVLASGSYEQYF. CDR3 nucleotides: TGTGCCAGCTCCGTGTTGGCTAGCGGGAGTTACGAGCAGTACTTC.

The V call is TRBV7-2, the J call TRBJ2-1; D gene uncertain. V lost 5 bases and J 5 bases, leaving 7 bases between the germline ends. Germline lookup yields CDR1 SGHTA and CDR2 FQGNSA. This CDR3 region has 12 residues. The CDR3 DNA reads TGTGCCAGCAGCCCCCTGGACAATGAGCAGTTCTTC. It encodes CASSPLDNEQFF. The full variable domain, in which reference TRBV7-2 and TRBJ2-1 provide the parts outside the CDR3, is GAGVSQSPSNKVTEKGKDVELRCDPISGHTALYWYRQSLGQGLEFLIYFQGNSAPDKSGLPSDRFSAERTGGSVSTLTIQRTQQEDSAVYLCASSPLDNEQFFGPGTRLTVL.

This clone has more than one count but fewer than ten. The genes are TRBV11-3 and TRBJ2-1, with TRBD2 identical over 11 bases. Germline CDR1 is SGHNT and CDR2 is YENEEA. V was clipped by 5 bases and J by 4 bases; unmatched bases: 4. This CDR3 region has 15 residues. The CDR3 spells CASSTGLAGYNEQFF. The CDR3 DNA follows: TGTGCCAGCAGCACAGGACTAGCGGGTTACAATGAGCAGTTCTTC.

CDR3: CASNTDSSYNEQFF. The CDR3 DNA follows: TGTGCCAGCAATACGGACAGCTCCTACAATGAGCAGTTCTTC. The chain recombines TRBV27 with TRBJ2-1, with D maybe TRBD1 (6 bases). Germline V gene lookup returns CDR1 MNHEY and CDR2 SMNVEV (reference sequence). The V end lost 7 bases, the J end lost 0 bases, and 10 bases lay between the germline ends. The CDR3 has 14 residues.

This chain joins TRBV5-6 and TRBJ2-7, with unresolved D. The CDR3 loop spans 13 amino acids. Trimming stripped 5 bases from V and 7 bases from J, with 16 bases between. Germline V gene lookup returns CDR1 SGHDT and CDR2 YYEEEE. The CDR3 sequence is CASSMVFMGEQYF. The CDR3 DNA follows: TGTGCCAGCAGTATGGTATTTATGGGGGAGCAGTACTTC.

This clone appeared many times. The V and J genes are TRBV23-1 and TRBJ2-7, with D perhaps TRBD2 (5 bases). TRBV23-1 is labeled an ORF, and its function is uncertain. Trimming shortened V by 0 bases and J by 0 bases, and 24 bases separated the two germline ends. The CDR3 spans 20 residues. The CDR3 nucleotides read TGCGCCAGCAGTCAATCGGGTCCGGAGTCTTGGACTCTCCTCTCCTACGAGCAGTACTTC. Translated, it gives CASSQSGPESWTLLSYEQYF.

This clone occurred a few times. The chain couples TRBV7-3 to TRBJ2-2; the match to TRBD1 covers 12 bases. CDR3 length equals 17 residues. From germline, CDR1 is SGHTA and CDR2 FQGTGA. Trimming cost V 8 bases and J 4 bases; bases outside gene matches: 11. The CDR3 loop reads CASAWTGQGATTGELFF. In nucleotides, the CDR3 is TGTGCCAGCGCTTGGACGGGACAGGGGGCCACCACCGGGGAGCTGTTTTTT.

J is TRBJ2-7 and V is TRBV5-3; the D gene is possibly TRBD2 (5 bases). TRBV5-3 belongs to the ORF category, with a function that is uncertain. V was cut by 3 bases and J by 0 bases, with 13 bases left in between. This CDR3 region has 15 residues. The CDR3 is CARSSDWTSSYEQYF. Written as DNA, the CDR3 is TGTGCCAGAAGCTCGGACTGGACCAGCTCCTACGAGCAGTACTTC.

This clone was counted only a few times. The chain recombines TRBV27 with TRBJ2-7, with 8 bases lining up with TRBD2. This CDR3 is 15 amino acids long. Germline V gene data show CDR1 as MNHEY and CDR2 as SMNVEV (reference sequence). Trimming took 2 bases from V and 5 from J; bases not matched to a gene: 8. The CDR3 region has the DNA TGTGCCAGCAGTTTACATCATAGCGGGAATAACGAGCAGTACTTC. The encoded protein is CASSLHHSGNNEQYF.

This clone was observed a handful of times. V and J are TRBV18 and TRBJ1-2, with 8 positions matching TRBD1. Losses at the gene ends were 5 bases for V and 8 bases for J; bases not matched to a gene: 7. The CDR3 totals 13 residues. Germline CDR1 and CDR2: KGHSH and LQKENI. The CDR3 nucleotides are TGTGCCAGCTCAGGGGACAGGACTATGGGCTACACCTTC. It codes for CASSGDRTMGYTF.

The chain employs TRBV28 and TRBJ2-1; D may be TRBD2 (6 bases). The length of the CDR3 is 13 residues. Trimming took 3 bases from V and 9 from J, leaving 12 bases between them. Germline lookup yields CDR1 MDHEN and CDR2 SYDVKM. The CDR3 DNA sequence: TGTGCCAGCAGTTTGGGGACTTTGAGTGAGCAGTTCTTC. Translated: CASSLGTLSEQFF.